This TCR beta chain was observed in a study of blood T cells in healthy people across ages. Whole-study findings and limits: It was the long-lived donors that had more naive CD4+ cells and higher diversity than aged donors.

A second roughly 6 to 12 cycle PCR used barcoded and J-beta primers. TCRdb re-analysed the 5' RACE reads in MiXCR, keeping a single row per CDR3 protein. The sample carries more than 500,000 distinct CDR3 sequences, roughly a quarter recorded once. Regarding this clonotype: As yet, its antigen is unknown.

These same data were also listed under a study on T cells of mothers and their children. Per that study: Sample barcodes and 2-4 random nucleotides were added by the M1S primer of the second PCR.

The sample consisted of blood. The clonotype comes from a boy aged 2-9 years in good health.

This CDR3 is CSAVGRTSGNNEQFF. The CDR3 DNA reads as TGCAGTGCTGTAGGGCGGACTAGCGGTAACAATGAGCAGTTCTTC. J is TRBJ2-1 and V is TRBV20-1; TRBD2 aligns across 10 bases. CDR3 length equals 15 residues. V lost 5 bases, J lost 5 bases, and 9 bases stayed unmatched. The germline gives CDR1 DFQATT, CDR2 SNEGSKA (reference sequence).